These T cell receptor beta chains were read from a single sample in a study of Graves' ophthalmopathy and Graves' hyperthyroidism. TCRdb itself ran the multiplex PCR reads through MiXCR, one entry per CDR3 protein. The table shows about 420,000 distinct CDR3 sequences, with around 21% occurring only once. Sequenced: peripheral blood. These receptors all come from a woman in her late teens or twenties with stable Graves' hyperthyroidism. Both conserved end residues are part of each CDR3. D genes are given only for firm matches. Not every row has a clone size; where given, it reads once, few, many or a size class.

size	V	D	J	DNA	CDR3
many	TRBV29-1	-	TRBJ1-1	TGCAGCGCTGGGGGACAATTCCTCACTGAAGCCTTCTTT	CSAGGQFLTEAFF
many	TRBV2	-	TRBJ2-5	TGTGCCAGCAGTGACCCTGCGGGATGGGCAGCAGGGTTCCAAGAGACCCAGTACTTC	CASSDPAGWAAGFQETQYF
many	TRBV29-1	-	TRBJ2-2	TGCAGCGCCTCAGGCGGGATTCACACCGGGGAGCTGTTTTTT	CSASGGIHTGELFF
many	TRBV6-1	TRBD2	TRBJ2-2	TGTGCCAGCAGGGCGTATAGCGGGAGTGACACCGGGGAGCTGTTTTTT	CASRAYSGSDTGELFF
many	TRBV18	-	TRBJ1-1	TGTGCCAGCTCACCACTGGCGCCCAACACTGAAGCTTTCTTT	CASSPLAPNTEAFF
many	TRBV5-1	-	TRBJ1-2	TGCGCCAGCAGCGAACAGGGCTATGGCTACACCTTC	CASSEQGYGYTF
-	TRBV6-2/TRBV6-3	TRBD1	TRBJ2-7	TGTGCCAGCAGTTACGGGACAGGTTACTCCTACGAGCAGTACTTC	CASSYGTGYSYEQYF
-	TRBV3-1	-	TRBJ1-1	TGTGCCAGCAGCCAAGATGTACAGACTGAAGCTTTCTTT	CASSQDVQTEAFF
-	TRBV27	-	TRBJ1-6	TGTGCCAGCTCAGGGGAGTACAGTTCACCCCTCCACTTT	CASSGEYSSPLHF
many	TRBV6-4	TRBD1	TRBJ1-5	TGTGCCAGCACTACAAAGAAACGGACAGGAACTAGCAATCAGCCCCAGCATTTT	CASTTKKRTGTSNQPQHF
many	TRBV28	-	TRBJ2-7	TGTGCCAGCGGAGTGGGACAGCGGGCCTCCTACGAGCAGTACTTC	CASGVGQRASYEQYF
-	TRBV6-2/TRBV6-3	TRBD2	TRBJ2-7	TGTGCCAGCGCAGCGAGACTAGCGGGAGGGATATCCTACGAGCAGTACTTC	CASAARLAGGISYEQYF
-	TRBV6-1	-	TRBJ1-2	TGTGCCAGCAGTCATCCAGGGGACTATGGCTACACCTTC	CASSHPGDYGYTF
many	TRBV6-1	-	TRBJ1-3	TGTGCCAGCAGCTCTTTTAACACCATATATTTT	CASSSFNTIYF
many	TRBV5-1	-	TRBJ2-7	TGCGCCAGCAGTACAAAAAGCTCCTACGAGCAGTACTTC	CASSTKSSYEQYF
-	TRBV5-1	-	TRBJ2-7	TGCGCCAGCAGCTTGTGGACAGCCCCAACCTACGAGCAGTACTTC	CASSLWTAPTYEQYF
many	TRBV6-2/TRBV6-3	TRBD1	TRBJ1-1	TGTGCCAGCAACCCGGGACAGGGGGCGACTGAAGCTTTCTTT	CASNPGQGATEAFF
many	TRBV2	TRBD2	TRBJ2-7	TGTGCCAGCAGTGGTAGCGGGAGTCAGTACTTC	CASSGSGSQYF
many	TRBV4-3	-	TRBJ2-4	TGCGCCAGCAGCCAAGGCAGGGTAGGCATTCAGTACTTC	CASSQGRVGIQYF
many	TRBV6-1	-	TRBJ2-4	TGTGCCAGCAGTACATTACAGGGAGATGGTGCCAAAAACATTCAGTACTTC	CASSTLQGDGAKNIQYF
few	TRBV27	TRBD1	TRBJ2-2	TGTGCCAGCAGTTTATTTGGGACAGGGGGCACCGGGGAGCTGTTTTTT	CASSLFGTGGTGELFF
many	TRBV27	-	TRBJ2-7	TGTGCCAGCAGCCACGGGGGATTGTTCTACGAGCAGTACTTC	CASSHGGLFYEQYF
many	TRBV27	-	TRBJ1-2	TGTGCCAGCAGTTTATCGGCAGACTATGGCTACACCTTC	CASSLSADYGYTF
many	TRBV28	-	TRBJ1-5	TGTGCCAGCAGTGCTTCCCAGCCCCAGCATTTT	CASSASQPQHF
-	TRBV6-5	-	TRBJ1-1	TGTGCCAGCAGTTACGGGGCAGGGGCTAACACTGAAGCTTTCTTT	CASSYGAGANTEAFF
many	TRBV3-1	TRBD1	TRBJ2-5	TGTGCCAGCAGCCGAGCAGGGGGCGTGGAGACCCAGTACTTC	CASSRAGGVETQYF
-	TRBV19	-	TRBJ1-1	TGTGCCAGTAGCCTCAGGAACTCTGAAGCTTTCTTT	CASSLRNSEAFF
many	TRBV27	TRBD2	TRBJ2-7	TGTGCCAGCAGTCCCCTCGTGTTAGCGGGGGGTTACGAGCAGTACTTC	CASSPLVLAGGYEQYF
many	TRBV20-1	-	TRBJ2-7	TGCAGTGCGACCCCTCGAGGACAAGGCTTACACGAGCAGTACTTC	CSATPRGQGLHEQYF
few	TRBV28	-	TRBJ1-6	TGTGCCAGCAGTTTTGTCAGGGAGAATTCACCCCTCCACTTT	CASSFVRENSPLHF
few	TRBV12-3/TRBV12-4	-	TRBJ1-1	TGTGCCAGCAGCGCAATAGGACGGGTCACTGAAGCTTTCTTT	CASSAIGRVTEAFF
-	TRBV10-3	-	TRBJ1-5	TGTGCCATCAGGAACAGGGCAGATCAGCCCCAGCATTTT	CAIRNRADQPQHF
many	TRBV12-3/TRBV12-4	TRBD2	TRBJ2-7	TGTGCCAGCAGTTTACTGACTAGCGGGCGGTCCTACGAGCAGTACTTC	CASSLLTSGRSYEQYF
few	TRBV4-1	-	TRBJ1-1	TGCGCCAGCAGCCAAACCCCTACCGGGTTTGAAGCTTTCTTT	CASSQTPTGFEAFF
many	TRBV7-9	-	TRBJ2-7	TGTGCCAGCAGCTTAGACGTCCGCCGGTACGAGCAGTACTTC	CASSLDVRRYEQYF
many	TRBV12-3/TRBV12-4	TRBD1	TRBJ1-2	TGTGCCAGCAGTTCACAGGGGAATGGCTACACCTTC	CASSSQGNGYTF
-	TRBV4-1	-	TRBJ1-1	TGCGCCAGCAGCCAAGGACGGGGGACTACTGAAGCTTTCTTT	CASSQGRGTTEAFF
many	TRBV7-8	-	TRBJ1-1	TGTGCCAGCACGCTACACACTGAAGCTTTCTTT	CASTLHTEAFF
many	TRBV20-1	-	TRBJ2-5	TGCAGTGCTAACAGGGTTGGGATCCAAGAGACCCAGTACTTC	CSANRVGIQETQYF
many	TRBV30	-	TRBJ1-5	TGTGCCTGGAGTACAGGTTTTGATCAGCCCCAGCATTTT	CAWSTGFDQPQHF
many	TRBV29-1	TRBD1	TRBJ2-7	TGCAGCGTTTCTACGACAGGGGGGAACTACGAGCAGTACTTC	CSVSTTGGNYEQYF
-	TRBV10-3	TRBD2	TRBJ2-7	TGTGCCATCAGAACTAGCGGGGGTTCCTACGAGCAGTACTTC	CAIRTSGGSYEQYF
-	TRBV27	-	TRBJ2-5	TGTGCCAGCAGTCTCATCGGGACGCGGACCCAGTACTTC	CASSLIGTRTQYF
few	TRBV6-1	TRBD2	TRBJ2-7	TGTGCCACCACCGCGGGGGATCGCTACGAGCAGTACTTC	CATTAGDRYEQYF
many	TRBV30	-	TRBJ2-7	TGTGCCCGATCGGGTCCCAACGAGCAGTACTTC	CARSGPNEQYF
many	TRBV12-3/TRBV12-4	-	TRBJ2-2	TGTGCCAGCAGTTTTGTCGGGACGGCGAACACCGGGGAGCTGTTTTTT	CASSFVGTANTGELFF
-	TRBV15	-	TRBJ1-3	TGTGCCACCAGCGTGGGAGGGAGGAACTCTGGAAACACCATATATTTT	CATSVGGRNSGNTIYF
-	TRBV6-2/TRBV6-3	-	TRBJ1-1	TGTGCCAGCAGTAAACGGGGACAAGAAGCTTTCTTT	CASSKRGQEAFF
many	TRBV2	TRBD1	TRBJ1-5	TGTGCCAGCGGTGAGGACAGGGGAGATCAGCCCCAGCATTTT	CASGEDRGDQPQHF
many	TRBV9	-	TRBJ1-2	TGTGCCAGCAGCGTTGACCTCTCGGGAGGGTATGGCTACACCTTC	CASSVDLSGGYGYTF
many	TRBV6-5	-	TRBJ2-5	TGTGCCAGCAGTTACTCCACAGGGCTGGAGACCCAGTACTTC	CASSYSTGLETQYF
-	TRBV15	-	TRBJ1-1	TGTGCCACCAGCACTACAGGAGACACTGAAGCTTTCTTT	CATSTTGDTEAFF
many	TRBV2	TRBD1	TRBJ1-5	TGTGCCAGCAGAAACGGACAGGGGTACAGCAATCAGCCCCAGCATTTT	CASRNGQGYSNQPQHF
many	TRBV15	-	TRBJ1-5	TGTGCCACCAGCAGAGAAGGTAGCAATCAGCCCCAGCATTTT	CATSREGSNQPQHF
many	TRBV7-3	-	TRBJ1-6	TGTGCCAGCAGCTCGGTCGCAGGGAACTCACCCCTCCACTTT	CASSSVAGNSPLHF
many	TRBV6-1	-	TRBJ1-2	TGTGCCAGCAGTCCGCTGGGGGCTCGAAACTATGGCTACACCTTC	CASSPLGARNYGYTF